Following are 28 T cell receptor beta chains from one sample sequenced in a study of beta chain features in type 1 diabetes (dated by TCRdb to 2016 to 2018). The investigation overall reported the following: A moderate but significant shortening of TCRB CDR3 length was observed in type 1 diabetes patients in all four CD4+ subsets.

Antigens of these TCRs are unknown. Library preparation employed the immunoSEQ multiplex PCR assay. The High Capacity cDNA Reverse Transcription Kit was used to reverse transcribe all of the isolated RNA, meaning that expressed TCRB transcripts were what got sequenced. TCRdb obtained this table from immuneACCESS and retained in-frame rearrangements with V and J assigned. These tables miss some clones; where compared with another copy, unresolved V genes account for less than half of the shortfall, and the remainder is unexplained. The sample contains about 280,000 clones, 15% of them found a single time. The leading ten clones occupy 0.015% to 0.017% of the sample. The specimen sequenced was naive CD4+ T cells from blood. In the paper's terms, the cell subset or site label means: true naive CD4+ T cells. The receptor source for this set is a man between 18 and 35 years old with type 1 diabetes.

This clone occurred a few times. The J gene is TRBJ1-1, the V gene TRBV5-6; 8 bases map to TRBD1. The V gene's germline CDR1 is SGHDT and CDR2 YYEEEE. This CDR3 has 15 amino acids. V was clipped by 3 bases and J by 5 bases; unmatched bases: 9. The CDR3 nucleotides read TGTGCCAGCAGCTCAATACAGGGGGGTGAAACTGAAGCTTTCTTT. Translating it yields CASSSIQGGETEAFF.

This clone was seen only a few times. This chain links TRBV11-2 with TRBJ2-3; weak D call: TRBD1 (6 bases). CDR1 is SGHAT, CDR2 FQNNGV, per germline. V was trimmed by 5 bases and J by 10 bases, leaving 16 bases between them. CDR3 length: 13 amino acids. CDR3 nucleotide sequence: TGTGCCAGCAGCCCTAACGGACAGACCCCGCAGTATTTT. Amino acids: CASSPNGQTPQYF.

The rearrangement joins TRBV5-4 to TRBJ1-5; D is possibly TRBD1 (6 bases). CDR3 size: 10 residues. Trimming removed 6 bases from V and 9 bases from J, with 7 bases in between. The germline gives CDR1 SGHNT, CDR2 YYREEE (reference sequence). CDR3 sequence: CASNRAPQHF. The CDR3 DNA sequence: TGTGCCAGCAACAGGGCGCCCCAGCATTTT.

This clone was counted a few times. The V gene is TRBV2, the J gene TRBJ2-3; TRBD2 matches at 7 bases. The junction had 3 bases not matched to a gene; V was cut back by 8 bases and J by 1 base. The CDR3 covers 13 residues. CDR1 is SNHLY, CDR2 FYNNEI, per germline. CDR3 loop: CASVGLGTDTQYF. The DNA of the CDR3 is TGTGCCAGCGTAGGACTAGGCACAGATACGCAGTATTTT.

V is TRBV14 and J is TRBJ2-5; 9 bases fit TRBD2. Trimming cost V 5 bases and J 3 bases; bases outside gene matches: 7. This CDR3 contains 15 residues. Germline V gene sequence: CDR1 SGHDN, CDR2 FVKESK. For the CDR3, the DNA is TGTGCCAGCAGCGATGGACTAGCGTACAAAGAGACCCAGTACTTC. This sequence encodes CASSDGLAYKETQYF.

This clone was detected a few times. This sequence joins TRBV28 and TRBJ2-7, with a possible D match to TRBD2 (6 bases). V lost 6 bases to trimming and J lost 5 bases, with 14 bases between them. Germline V gene sequence: CDR1 MDHEN, CDR2 SYDVKM. The CDR3 totals 13 residues. The CDR3 spells CASSRRELHEQYF. DNA of the CDR3: TGTGCCAGCAGCCGACGGGAGCTCCACGAGCAGTACTTC.

This clone was observed a few times. The chain links TRBV7-2 to TRBJ2-3; a weak D match, TRBD1 (5 bases). Germline V CDR1 and CDR2: SGHTA, FQGNSA. The CDR3 contains 12 residues. Trimming took off 8 bases at V and 2 bases at J, with 8 bases between the two ends. The CDR3 coding sequence is TGTGCCAGCCGCAGGGACACAGATACGCAGTATTTT. This sequence encodes CASRRDTDTQYF.

The sample holds a few counts of this clone. The genes are TRBV30 and TRBJ2-5; unclear D gene. Trimming shortened V by 2 bases and J by 1 base, and 11 bases separated the two germline ends. The CDR3 spans 14 residues. CDR1 and CDR2 (germline): GTSNPN, SVGIG (reference sequence). The DNA of the CDR3 is TGTGCCTGGAGTCTGCTCCGAGGCCAAGAGACCCAGTACTTC. Its protein is CAWSLLRGQETQYF.

The sample holds a few counts of this clone. The V and J genes are TRBV5-1 and TRBJ2-7; D unresolved. CDR3 length equals 14 residues. Per the germline V gene, CDR1 is SGHRS and CDR2 is YFSETQ. With 0 bases removed from V and 5 bases from J, the gap between germline ends came to 12 bases. The CDR3 region has the DNA TGCGCCAGCAGCTTGGCCCTTGCGAGCAACGAGCAGTACTTC. Its translation: CASSLALASNEQYF.

This clone was found a few times. The chain has TRBV14 and TRBJ2-5; D unclear. The CDR3 is made up of 14 amino acids. Germline values: CDR1 SGHDN, CDR2 FVKESK. V gave up 0 bases and J gave up 4 bases, with 9 bases separating them. The CDR3 nucleotides are TGTGCCAGCAGCCAAGAATTAGTTAGAGAGACCCAGTACTTC. Translated, it gives CASSQELVRETQYF.

V and J are TRBV28 and TRBJ1-5; 7 nucleotides line up with TRBD1. V lost 4 bases and J lost 5; bases outside the gene matches: 5. The germline gives CDR1 MDHEN, CDR2 SYDVKM. The CDR3 length is 14 residues. As DNA, the CDR3 is TGTGCCAGCAGTTCAGGGACAGCTTATCAGCCCCAGCATTTT. Translated: CASSSGTAYQPQHF.

This chain connects TRBV7-2 to TRBJ1-6; D remains ambiguous. This CDR3 region has 12 residues. Germline CDR1 is SGHTA and CDR2 is FQGNSA. The V end was cut by 4 bases, the J end by 7 bases, with 5 bases between. CDR3 sequence reads: CASSWRNSPLHF. CDR3 nucleotide sequence: TGTGCCAGCAGCTGGAGGAATTCACCCCTCCACTTT.

The genes are TRBV9 and TRBJ2-2; a possible D gene is TRBD1 (5 bases). The CDR3 covers 14 residues. Germline-derived CDR1 and CDR2 are SGDLS and YYNGEE. Deletions cut 3 bases from V and 3 bases from J, with 9 bases between. In DNA form, the CDR3 reads TGTGCCAGCAGCGCCGACAGCTACACCGGGGAGCTGTTTTTT. It encodes CASSADSYTGELFF.

A note on this clone: Other DNA sequences of this sample code for an identical CDR3. The chain couples TRBV30 to TRBJ2-5, with 7 bases identical to TRBD2. CDR1 is GTSNPN and CDR2 is SVGIG in the germline V gene (reference sequence). After removal of 3 bases from V and 1 base from J, the junction contained 5 bases not matched to a gene. The CDR3 length is 14 residues. CDR3 residues: CAWSAGGVQETQYF. DNA of the CDR3: TGTGCCTGGAGCGCTGGGGGGGTCCAAGAGACCCAGTACTTC.

V is TRBV2 and J is TRBJ2-1, with D maybe TRBD2 (5 bases). This CDR3 comprises 14 residues. Germline V gives CDR1 SNHLY, CDR2 FYNNEI. Trimming removed 6 bases from V and 1 base from J, with 10 bases in between. The CDR3 region is CASRERGSYNEQFF. The CDR3 region has the DNA TGTGCCAGCAGAGAGAGAGGGTCCTACAATGAGCAGTTCTTC.

The chain joins TRBV15 to TRBJ2-3; 7 bases align to TRBD1. Germline V gene data show CDR1 as LNHNV and CDR2 as YYDKDF (reference sequence). The ends lost 3 bases at V and 0 bases at J; junction bases unmatched: 6. The CDR3 is made up of 16 amino acids. The CDR3 reads CATSSLATGSTDTQYF. The CDR3 DNA is TGTGCCACCAGCAGCTTGGCGACAGGGAGCACAGATACGCAGTATTTT.

The chain couples TRBV9 to TRBJ2-2; 8 positions match TRBD2. The ends lost 0 bases at V and 2 bases at J; junction bases unmatched: 3. This CDR3 is 16 amino acids long. CDR1 and CDR2 (germline): SGDLS, YYNGEE. The CDR3 DNA is TGTGCCAGCAGCGTAGGACTAGCGAGAAACACCGGGGAGCTGTTTTTT. Translated, it gives CASSVGLARNTGELFF.

This clone was found a few times. The V call is TRBV5-6, the J call TRBJ1-2; 9 bases align to TRBD1. V dropped 3 bases and J dropped 5; count of bases not matched to a gene: 5. CDR1 and CDR2 from the germline V gene are SGHDT and YYEEEE. The CDR3 loop spans 14 amino acids. The CDR3 DNA sequence: TGTGCCAGCAGCTGGGGGACAGGGTGGTATGGCTACACCTTC. This translates into CASSWGTGWYGYTF.

The gene calls are TRBV25-1 and TRBJ2-3; 12 nucleotides match TRBD2. V was clipped by 3 bases and J by 2 bases; unmatched bases: 3. Germline V gene data show CDR1 as MGHDK and CDR2 as SYGVNS. CDR3 length: 16 amino acids. CDR3 amino acids: CASSDWTSGTTDTQYF. In DNA, the CDR3 is TGTGCCAGCAGTGACTGGACTAGCGGGACCACAGATACGCAGTATTTT.

The rearrangement joins TRBV7-9 to TRBJ1-1; D unclear. V was clipped by 4 bases and J by 8 bases, with 14 bases between them. This CDR3 is built from 13 residues. In germline, CDR1 is SEHNR, CDR2 FQNEAQ (reference sequence). This chain's CDR3 is CASSSNAAQEAFF. The CDR3 DNA reads as TGTGCCAGCAGCTCGAATGCAGCACAGGAAGCTTTCTTT.

This sequence joins TRBV5-6 and TRBJ2-1; 9 bases line up with TRBD2. After removal of 0 bases from V and 5 bases from J, the junction contained 6 bases not matched to a gene. Germline CDR1 reads SGHDT; CDR2 reads YYEEEE. The CDR3 sequence is 16 residues long. The CDR3 nucleotides read TGTGCCAGCAGCTTGGTGGGGCCTAGCGGGGACAATGAGCAGTTCTTC. It is translated as CASSLVGPSGDNEQFF.

The chain carries TRBV27 and TRBJ2-7; D unresolved. Trimming removed 9 bases from V and 9 bases from J, with 6 bases in between. The CDR3 runs 8 residues. Germline V gene lookup returns CDR1 MNHEY and CDR2 SMNVEV (reference sequence). The CDR3, as DNA: TGTGCCAGACTCCGGCAGTACTTC. This gives the protein CARLRQYF.

The V gene is TRBV5-1, the J gene TRBJ2-3, with 7 bases fitting TRBD1. CDR1 and CDR2 (germline): SGHRS, YFSETQ. CDR3 length: 15 amino acids. Germline trimming cut 2 bases from V and 0 bases from J; bases unmatched to any gene: 3. The CDR3 is CASSLPGQSTDTQYF. CDR3 in DNA: TGCGCCAGCAGCTTACCGGGACAGAGCACAGATACGCAGTATTTT.

The chain has TRBV4-3 and TRBJ1-2; 9 bases are a match to TRBD1. In germline, CDR1 is LGHNA, CDR2 YSLEER. The CDR3 consists of 15 residues. With V trimmed by 1 base and J by 4 bases, 4 bases remained unmatched. The CDR3: CASSQGPTGGYGYTF. Here the CDR3 DNA reads TGCGCCAGCAGCCAAGGTCCGACAGGGGGCTATGGCTACACCTTC.

This clone has just a few counts. The rearrangement links TRBV6-6 to TRBJ2-7; maybe TRBD1 (5 bases). The CDR3 consists of 13 residues. Germline loops: CDR1 MNHNY, CDR2 SVGAGI (reference sequence). V dropped 5 bases and J dropped 3 bases, with 11 bases sitting between them. The CDR3 reads CASSHLQGYEQYF. As DNA, the CDR3 is TGTGCCAGCAGTCACCTGCAGGGCTACGAGCAGTACTTC.

The rearrangement uses TRBV15 and TRBJ2-1; TRBD2 matches at 10 bases. CDR1 is LNHNV and CDR2 is YYDKDF in the germline V gene (reference sequence). Trimming cost V 0 bases and J 7 bases; bases outside gene matches: 6. The CDR3 spans 16 residues. For the CDR3, the DNA is TGTGCCACCAGCAGAGATTTAGTAGCGGGAGGAAATGAGCAGTTCTTC. Its protein is CATSRDLVAGGNEQFF.

The genes are TRBV29-1 and TRBJ1-2; D not resolved. CDR1 and CDR2 from the germline V gene are SQVTM and ANQGSEA. CDR3 length equals 11 residues. The ends were cut back, 6 bases at V and 4 bases at J, with 9 bases in the middle. CDR3 region: CSVQTIYGYTF. The CDR3 DNA follows: TGCAGCGTACAGACGATCTATGGCTACACCTTC. Full variable domain (missing parts from reference TRBV29-1 and TRBJ1-2): SAVISQKPSRDICQRGTSLTIQCQVDSQVTMMFWYRQQPGQSLTLIATANQGSEATYESGFVIDKFPISRPNLTFSTLTVSNMSPEDSSIYLCSVQTIYGYTFGSGTRLTVV.

The gene calls are TRBV5-1 and TRBJ2-4; D is uncertain. Germline lookup yields CDR1 SGHRS and CDR2 YFSETQ. The V end lost 4 bases, the J end lost 2 bases, and 13 bases lay between the germline ends. CDR3 length: 15 amino acids. The CDR3 DNA reads as TGCGCCAGCAGCCTCCAATACGCGTCCAAAAACATTCAGTACTTC. Encoded protein: CASSLQYASKNIQYF. The full variable domain, its missing parts supplied by reference TRBV5-1 and TRBJ2-4, is KAGVTQTPRYLIKTRGQQVTLSCSPISGHRSVSWYQQTPGQGLQFLFEYFSETQRNKGNFPGRFSGRQFSNSRSEMNVSTLELGDSALYLCASSLQYASKNIQYFGAGTRLSVL.